This T cell receptor (beta chain) derives from a study of cytotoxic CD8 clonotypes in ibrutinib-treated CLL. The wider study: Complete response was seen in 2 patients and partial in approximately 25; around twelve progressed and around 14 stayed remitted after a median approximately 70 months. Across samples, productive templates numbered more than 200,000 and productive rearrangements reached 94,082 on average.

This clone was picked up a small number of times. CDR1 and CDR2 (germline): MNHNY, SVGAGI (reference sequence). Trimming stripped 7 bases from V and 0 bases from J, with 18 bases between. The CDR3 length is 16 residues. Assay: immunoSEQ multiplex PCR; the TCRdb copy retains only in-frame clones and omits some. Seen here are around 50,000 clones, 56% observed once, and the top ten hold approximately 20%. This receptor was taken from a human donor with chronic lymphocytic leukemia. The sample consisted of PBMCs, taken after 24 months of ibrutinib treatment. The chain has TRBV6-6 and TRBJ1-1; the D gene is possibly TRBD1 (5 bases). DNA for the CDR3: TGTGCCAGCATCTACTCCGGCGGGGGGTTGAACACTGAAGCTTTCTTT. Its translation: CASIYSGGGLNTEAFF.